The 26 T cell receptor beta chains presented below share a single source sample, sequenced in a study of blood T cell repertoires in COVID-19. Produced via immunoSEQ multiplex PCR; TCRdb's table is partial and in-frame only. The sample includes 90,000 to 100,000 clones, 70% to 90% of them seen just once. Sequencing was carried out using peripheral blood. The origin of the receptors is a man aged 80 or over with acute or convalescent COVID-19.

CDR3 protein: CATRVANDNEQFF. DNA for the CDR3: TGTGCCACCAGGGTAGCGAACGACAATGAGCAGTTCTTC. This chain links TRBV15 with TRBJ2-1, with D maybe TRBD2 (5 bases). V dropped 6 bases and J dropped 5 bases, with 11 bases sitting between them. CDR1 LNHNV and CDR2 YYDKDF come from the germline V gene (reference sequence). This CDR3 comprises 13 residues.

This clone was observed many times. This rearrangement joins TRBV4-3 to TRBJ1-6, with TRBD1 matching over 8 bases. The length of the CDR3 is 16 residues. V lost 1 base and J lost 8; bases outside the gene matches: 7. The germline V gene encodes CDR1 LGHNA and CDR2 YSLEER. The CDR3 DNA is TGCGCCAGCAGCCAAGCCTCGACAGGGGTGGATTCACCCCTCCACTTT. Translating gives CASSQASTGVDSPLHF.

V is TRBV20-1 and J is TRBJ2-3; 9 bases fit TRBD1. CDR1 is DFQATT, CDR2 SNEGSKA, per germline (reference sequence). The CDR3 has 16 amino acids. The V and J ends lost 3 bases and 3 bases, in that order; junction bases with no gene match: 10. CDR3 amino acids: CSASPGTGWGTDTQYF. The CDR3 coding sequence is TGCAGTGCTAGTCCCGGGACAGGGTGGGGAACAGATACGCAGTATTTT.

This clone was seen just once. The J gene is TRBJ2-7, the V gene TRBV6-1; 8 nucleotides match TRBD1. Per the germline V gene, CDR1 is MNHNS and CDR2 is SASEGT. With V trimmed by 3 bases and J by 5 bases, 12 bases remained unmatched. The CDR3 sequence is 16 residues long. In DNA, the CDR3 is TGTGCCAGCAGTGACCCTGGGACAGGCCGGCATCACGAGCAGTACTTC. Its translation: CASSDPGTGRHHEQYF.

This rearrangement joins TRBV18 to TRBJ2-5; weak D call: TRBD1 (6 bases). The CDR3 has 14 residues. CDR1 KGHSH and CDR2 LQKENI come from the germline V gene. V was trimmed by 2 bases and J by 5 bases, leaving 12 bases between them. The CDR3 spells CASSPSAGDETQYF. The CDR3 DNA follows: TGTGCCAGCTCACCATCCGCAGGGGACGAGACCCAGTACTTC.

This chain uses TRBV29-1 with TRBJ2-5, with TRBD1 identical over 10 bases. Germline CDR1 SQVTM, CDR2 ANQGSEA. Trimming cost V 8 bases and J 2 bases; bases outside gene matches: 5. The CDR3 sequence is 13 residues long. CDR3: CSLRTGGQETQYF. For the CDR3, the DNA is TGCAGCCTGAGGACAGGGGGACAAGAGACCCAGTACTTC.

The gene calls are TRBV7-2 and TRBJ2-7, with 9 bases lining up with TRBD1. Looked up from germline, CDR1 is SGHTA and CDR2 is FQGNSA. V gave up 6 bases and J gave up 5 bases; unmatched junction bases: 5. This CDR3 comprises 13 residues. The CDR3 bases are TGTGCCAGCAGGAGGGACAGGGACCACGAGCAGTACTTC. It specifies CASRRDRDHEQYF.

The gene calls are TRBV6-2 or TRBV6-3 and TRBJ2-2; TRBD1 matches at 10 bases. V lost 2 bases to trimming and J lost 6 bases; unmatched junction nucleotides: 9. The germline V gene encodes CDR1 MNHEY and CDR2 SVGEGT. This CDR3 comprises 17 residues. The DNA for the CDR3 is TGTGCCAGCAGTTACCCCTCCGGGACAGGGGTCTCCGGGGAGCTGTTTTTT. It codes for CASSYPSGTGVSGELFF.

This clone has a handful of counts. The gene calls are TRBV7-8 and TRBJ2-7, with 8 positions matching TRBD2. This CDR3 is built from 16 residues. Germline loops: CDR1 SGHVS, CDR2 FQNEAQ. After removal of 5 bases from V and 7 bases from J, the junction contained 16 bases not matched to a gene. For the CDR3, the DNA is TGTGCCAGCAGCCCGTTGTCTGTAGCGGGGACGTTGGAGCAGTACTTC. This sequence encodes CASSPLSVAGTLEQYF.

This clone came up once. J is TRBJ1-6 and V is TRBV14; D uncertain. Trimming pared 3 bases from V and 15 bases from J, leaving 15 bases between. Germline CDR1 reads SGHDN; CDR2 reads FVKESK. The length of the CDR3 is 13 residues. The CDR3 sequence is CASSHSEARILHF. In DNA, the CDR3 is TGTGCCAGCAGCCATTCTGAGGCAAGGATCCTCCACTTT.

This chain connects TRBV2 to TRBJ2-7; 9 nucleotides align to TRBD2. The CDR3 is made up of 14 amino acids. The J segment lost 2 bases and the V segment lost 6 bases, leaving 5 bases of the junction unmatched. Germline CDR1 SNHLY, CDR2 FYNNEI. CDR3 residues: CASSLIAGAYEQYF. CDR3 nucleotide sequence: TGTGCCAGCAGCCTAATAGCGGGAGCCTACGAGCAGTACTTC.

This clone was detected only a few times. Written as DNA, the CDR3 is TGCGCCAGCCGTAGCGGGCTCGCGAACACCGGGGAGCTGTTTTTT. The encoded protein is CASRSGLANTGELFF. The chain recombines TRBV5-1 with TRBJ2-2; 7 bases fit TRBD2. The CDR3 length is 15 residues. Germline CDR1 reads SGHRS; CDR2 reads YFSETQ. The J segment lost 0 bases and the V segment lost 7 bases, leaving 6 bases of the junction unmatched.

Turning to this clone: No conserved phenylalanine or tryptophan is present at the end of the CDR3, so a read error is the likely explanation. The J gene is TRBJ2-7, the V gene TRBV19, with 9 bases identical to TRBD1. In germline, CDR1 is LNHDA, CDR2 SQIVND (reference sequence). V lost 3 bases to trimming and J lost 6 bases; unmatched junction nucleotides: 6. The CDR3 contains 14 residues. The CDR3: CASSIGGTGTEQYL. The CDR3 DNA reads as TGTGCCAGTAGTATTGGAGGGACAGGGACCGAGCAGTACCTC.

The CDR3 sequence: CASSGGGDLEKLFF. CDR3 nucleotide sequence: TGTGCCAGCAGTGGAGGGGGCGATCTGGAAAAACTGTTTTTT. The chain employs TRBV2 and TRBJ1-4; 7 positions match TRBD1. The CDR3 length is 14 residues. Germline V gives CDR1 SNHLY, CDR2 FYNNEI. V dropped 4 bases and J dropped 8; count of bases not matched to a gene: 7.

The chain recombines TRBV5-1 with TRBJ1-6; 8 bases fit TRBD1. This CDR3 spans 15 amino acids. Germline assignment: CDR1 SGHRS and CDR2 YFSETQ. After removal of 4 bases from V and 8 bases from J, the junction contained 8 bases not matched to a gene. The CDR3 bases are TGCGCCAGCAGCAACAGGACAGGGAACGATTCACCCCTCCACTTT. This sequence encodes CASSNRTGNDSPLHF.

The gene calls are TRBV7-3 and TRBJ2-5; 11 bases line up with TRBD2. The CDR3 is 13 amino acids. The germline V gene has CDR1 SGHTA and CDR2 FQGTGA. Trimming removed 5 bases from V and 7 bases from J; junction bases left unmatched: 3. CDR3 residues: CASSPLAGGTQYF. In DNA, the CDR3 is TGTGCCAGCAGCCCTCTAGCGGGAGGGACCCAGTACTTC.

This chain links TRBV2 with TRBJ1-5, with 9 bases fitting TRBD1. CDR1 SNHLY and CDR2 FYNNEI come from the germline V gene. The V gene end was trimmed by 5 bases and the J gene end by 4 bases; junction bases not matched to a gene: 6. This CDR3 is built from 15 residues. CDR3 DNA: TGTGCCAGCAGTACCTCACAGGGGGCTAATCAGCCCCAGCATTTT. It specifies CASSTSQGANQPQHF.

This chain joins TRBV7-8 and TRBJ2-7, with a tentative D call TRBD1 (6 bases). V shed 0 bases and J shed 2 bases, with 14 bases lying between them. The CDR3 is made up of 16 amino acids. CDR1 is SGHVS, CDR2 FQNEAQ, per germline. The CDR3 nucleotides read TGTGCCAGCAGCTTAGCGCCGGACAGCCGAACCTACGAGCAGTACTTC. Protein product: CASSLAPDSRTYEQYF.

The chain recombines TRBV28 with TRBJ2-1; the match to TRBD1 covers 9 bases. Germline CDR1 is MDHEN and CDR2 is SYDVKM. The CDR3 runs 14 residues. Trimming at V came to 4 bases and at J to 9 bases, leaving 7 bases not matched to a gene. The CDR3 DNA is TGTGCCAGCAGTTCCCAACAGGGGGCGGGTGAGCAGTTCTTC. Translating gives CASSSQQGAGEQFF.

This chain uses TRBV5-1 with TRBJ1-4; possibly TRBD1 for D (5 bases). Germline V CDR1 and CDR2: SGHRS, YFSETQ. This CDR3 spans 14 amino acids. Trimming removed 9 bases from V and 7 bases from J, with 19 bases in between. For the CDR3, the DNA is TGCGCCACAGCGGAGGGACGTGGGGGTGAAAAACTGTTTTTT. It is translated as CATAEGRGGEKLFF.

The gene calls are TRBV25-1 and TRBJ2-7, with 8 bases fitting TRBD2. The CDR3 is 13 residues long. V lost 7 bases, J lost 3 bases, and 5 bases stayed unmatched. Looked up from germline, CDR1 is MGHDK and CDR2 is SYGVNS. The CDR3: CASNRGGSYEQYF. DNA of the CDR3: TGTGCCAGCAACCGGGGGGGGAGCTACGAGCAGTACTTC.

The CDR3: CASTGMGETQYF. The CDR3 coding sequence is TGTGCCAGCACGGGGATGGGAGAGACCCAGTACTTC. V usage is TRBV6-5 and J usage is TRBJ2-5; TRBD2 is a possible D gene (5 bases). Per the germline V gene, CDR1 is MNHEY and CDR2 is SVGAGI. The CDR3 is 12 residues long. The V end lost 7 bases, the J end lost 4 bases, and 10 bases lay between the germline ends.

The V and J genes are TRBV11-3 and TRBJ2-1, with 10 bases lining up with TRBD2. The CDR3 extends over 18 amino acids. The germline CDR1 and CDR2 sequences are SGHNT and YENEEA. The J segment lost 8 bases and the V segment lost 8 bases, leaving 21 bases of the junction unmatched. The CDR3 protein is CASCSGQQASGSPYEQFF. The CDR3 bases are TGTGCCAGCTGTTCCGGACAGCAAGCTAGCGGGAGTCCGTATGAGCAGTTCTTC.

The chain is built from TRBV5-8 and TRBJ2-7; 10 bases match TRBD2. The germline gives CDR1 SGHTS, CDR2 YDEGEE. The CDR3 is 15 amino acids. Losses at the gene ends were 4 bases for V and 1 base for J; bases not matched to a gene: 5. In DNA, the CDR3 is TGTGCCAGCAGCCTGCTTAGCGGGAGGTCCTACGAGCAGTACTTC. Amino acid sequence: CASSLLSGRSYEQYF.

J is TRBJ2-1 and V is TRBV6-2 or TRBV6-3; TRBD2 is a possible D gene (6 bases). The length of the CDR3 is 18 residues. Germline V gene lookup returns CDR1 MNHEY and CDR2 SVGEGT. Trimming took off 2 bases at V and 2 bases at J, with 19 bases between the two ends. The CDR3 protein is CASSYPMKPGVAYNEQFF. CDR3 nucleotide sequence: TGTGCCAGCAGTTACCCAATGAAGCCGGGAGTCGCCTACAATGAGCAGTTCTTC.

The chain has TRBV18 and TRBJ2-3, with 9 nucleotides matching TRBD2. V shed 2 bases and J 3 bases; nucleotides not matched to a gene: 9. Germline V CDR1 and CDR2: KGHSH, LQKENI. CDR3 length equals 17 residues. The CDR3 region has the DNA TGTGCCAGCTCACCAGTATCAGCGGGAGGTGGGACAGATACGCAGTATTTT. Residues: CASSPVSAGGGTDTQYF.